This T cell receptor (beta chain) appears in the sequencing data of a study of shared clonotypes between healthy human individuals. Study-wide context: Plates per donor: three CD4 naive, three CD4 memory, two CD8 naive, one CD8 memory. Broader study findings: Large depth notwithstanding, sorted-subset sequencing proved incomplete by rarefaction.

Turning to this clone: Its antigen is still unknown.

This table comes from immunoSEQ multiplex PCR, and its TCRdb copy is limited to in-frame clones, with some not included. Of around 120,000 clones detected, roughly 70% appear once; the ten largest clones hold roughly a quarter. CD8 memory was a combination that joined CD45RO+ cells with CCR7-negative CD45RA+ TemRA cells. The germline V gene has CDR1 MDHEN and CDR2 SYDVKM. CDR3 length equals 16 residues. The V gene end was trimmed by 6 bases and the J gene end by 5 bases; junction bases not matched to a gene: 8. This chain uses TRBV28 with TRBJ2-2; TRBD2 agrees at 11 bases. The specimen sequenced was memory CD8+ T cells sorted from blood. Noted subset: CD45RO+ cells pooled with CCR7-negative TemRA cells. This clonotype originated in a woman aged 25-40 years in good health. CDR3 protein: CASRGTSGRLTGELFF. The DNA for the CDR3 is TGTGCCAGCAGAGGGACTAGCGGTAGACTGACCGGGGAGCTGTTTTTT.